This entry features one T cell receptor (beta chain) sequence. Antigen: not known. Every bit of the isolated RNA underwent reverse transcription, so sequencing read expressed TCRB transcripts. The method was immunoSEQ multiplex PCR; TCRdb's version includes in-frame clones alone and lacks a portion of them. The sample lists some 410,000 clones, roughly 13% occurring once. The data derive from a study of beta chain features in type 1 diabetes. Study findings and constraints: Type 1 diabetes patients showed a moderate but significant shortening of TCRB CDR3s in all four CD4+ subsets.

CDR3 length: 14 residues. CDR1 LGHNA and CDR2 YSLEER come from the germline V gene. The V gene lost 0 bases and the J gene lost 4 bases, with 8 bases spanning the gap. V gene TRBV4-3 combines with J gene TRBJ2-3; D unclear. The source is a man aged 25 to 40 in good health. The sequencing input was naive CD4+ T cells from blood. The CDR3 region is CASSQDRRPDTQYF. The DNA of the CDR3 is TGCGCCAGCAGCCAAGATCGTCGACCAGATACGCAGTATTTT.